This T cell receptor (beta chain) was retrieved from a study of blood T cell repertoires in COVID-19. Study background: Some COVID-19 samples were acute and others convalescent; all came from the United States, Italy and Spain. Sample material is recorded as cDNA or gDNA derived from T cells, B-cell-depleted T cells, or PBMCs.

This clone was observed once. The CDR3 sequence is 18 residues long. The V and J ends lost 2 bases and 2 bases respectively, with 25 bases between them. CDR1 is GTSNPN and CDR2 is SVGIG in the germline V gene (reference sequence). Original processing notes: Cell counts per sample came from amplifying reference gene primers. TCRdb keeps only in-frame clones here, not all; method: immunoSEQ multiplex PCR. V, J and clone size derive from that table, while D and trimming were established from the DNA sequence. The table records over 200,000 clones, over 70% of them present only once. The receptor comes from an elderly man with acute or convalescent COVID-19. This chain connects TRBV30 to TRBJ2-7, with D unresolved. Sequences were obtained from peripheral blood. CDR3 protein: CAWSYTGRTERTTYEQYF. CDR3 nucleotides: TGTGCCTGGAGTTATACGGGTCGAACCGAACGTACTACCTACGAGCAGTACTTC.